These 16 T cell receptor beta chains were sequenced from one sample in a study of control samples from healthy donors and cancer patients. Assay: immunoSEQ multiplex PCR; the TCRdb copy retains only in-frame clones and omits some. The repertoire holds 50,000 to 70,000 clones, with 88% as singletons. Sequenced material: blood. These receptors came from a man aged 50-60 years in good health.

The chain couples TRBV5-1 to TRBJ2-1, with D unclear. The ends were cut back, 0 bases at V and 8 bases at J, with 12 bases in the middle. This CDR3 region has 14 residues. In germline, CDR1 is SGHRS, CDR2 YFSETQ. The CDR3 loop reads CASSLVLDRDEQFF. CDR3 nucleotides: TGCGCCAGCAGCTTGGTCCTAGATCGGGATGAGCAGTTCTTC.

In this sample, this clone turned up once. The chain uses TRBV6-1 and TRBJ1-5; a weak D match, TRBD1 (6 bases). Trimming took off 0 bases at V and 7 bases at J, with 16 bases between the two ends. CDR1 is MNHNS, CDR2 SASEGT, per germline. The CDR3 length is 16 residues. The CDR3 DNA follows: TGTGCCAGCAGTGAAGCGCTTAGGGGGTTGGGGCAGCCCCAGCATTTT. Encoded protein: CASSEALRGLGQPQHF.

The CDR3 reads CASSLGLAAIRSGNTIYF. DNA of the CDR3: TGCGCCAGCAGCTTGGGGTTGGCGGCCATTCGATCTGGAAACACCATATATTTT. The chain carries TRBV5-1 and TRBJ1-3, with D uncertain. The germline V and J ends were trimmed by 0 bases and 1 base, with 17 bases remaining between them. Germline V gene sequence: CDR1 SGHRS, CDR2 YFSETQ. The CDR3 consists of 18 residues.

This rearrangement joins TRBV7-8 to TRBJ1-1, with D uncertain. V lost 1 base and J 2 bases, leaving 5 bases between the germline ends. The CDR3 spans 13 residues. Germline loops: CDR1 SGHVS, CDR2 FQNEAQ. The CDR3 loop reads CASSLGENTEAFF. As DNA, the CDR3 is TGTGCCAGCAGCTTAGGCGAAAACACTGAAGCTTTCTTT.

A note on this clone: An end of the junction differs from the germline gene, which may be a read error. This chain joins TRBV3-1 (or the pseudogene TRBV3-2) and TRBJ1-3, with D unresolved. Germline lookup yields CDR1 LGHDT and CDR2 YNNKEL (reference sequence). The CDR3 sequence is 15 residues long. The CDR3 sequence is CASSQEVGPGNTIYF. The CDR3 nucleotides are TGTGCCAGCAGTCAAGAAGTAGGACCCGGAAACACCATATATTTT.

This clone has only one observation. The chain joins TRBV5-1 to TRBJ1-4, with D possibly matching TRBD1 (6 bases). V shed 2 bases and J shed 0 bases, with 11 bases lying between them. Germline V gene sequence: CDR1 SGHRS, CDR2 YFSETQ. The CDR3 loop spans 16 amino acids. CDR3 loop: CASSFTGNPTNEKLFF. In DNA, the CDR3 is TGCGCCAGCAGCTTTACAGGGAACCCAACTAATGAAAAACTGTTTTTT.

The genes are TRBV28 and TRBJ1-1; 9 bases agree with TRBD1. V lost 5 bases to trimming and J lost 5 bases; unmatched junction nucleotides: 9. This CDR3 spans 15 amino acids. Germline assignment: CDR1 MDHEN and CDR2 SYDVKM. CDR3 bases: TGTGCCAGCAGTCCCTTGGGACAGGGAGGTACTGAAGCTTTCTTT. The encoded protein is CASSPLGQGGTEAFF.

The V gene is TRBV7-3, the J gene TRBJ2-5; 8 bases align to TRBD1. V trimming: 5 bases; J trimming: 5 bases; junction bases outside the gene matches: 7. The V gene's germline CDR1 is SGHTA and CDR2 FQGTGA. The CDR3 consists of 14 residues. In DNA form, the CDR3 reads TGTGCCAGCAGCGCGGACAGGGTAACGGAGACCCAGTACTTC. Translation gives CASSADRVTETQYF.

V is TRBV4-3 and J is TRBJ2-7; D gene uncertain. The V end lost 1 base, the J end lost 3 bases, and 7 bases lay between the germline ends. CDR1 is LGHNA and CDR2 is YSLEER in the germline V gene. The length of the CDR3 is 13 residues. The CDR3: CASSQVNGYEQYF. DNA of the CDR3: TGCGCCAGCAGCCAAGTAAACGGCTACGAGCAGTACTTC.

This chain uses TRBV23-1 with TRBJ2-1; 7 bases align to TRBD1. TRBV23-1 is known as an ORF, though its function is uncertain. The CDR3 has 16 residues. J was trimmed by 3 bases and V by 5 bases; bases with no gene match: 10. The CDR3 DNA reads TGCGCCAGCAGTTCGAGCTACAGGGGATACTACAATGAGCAGTTCTTC. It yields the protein CASSSSYRGYYNEQFF.

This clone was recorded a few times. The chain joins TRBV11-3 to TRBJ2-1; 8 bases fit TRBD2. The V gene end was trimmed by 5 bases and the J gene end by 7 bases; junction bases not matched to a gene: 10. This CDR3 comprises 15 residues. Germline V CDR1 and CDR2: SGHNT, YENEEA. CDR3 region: CASSLLSGSDNEQFF. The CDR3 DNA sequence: TGTGCCAGCAGCCTCCTGAGCGGGAGTGATAATGAGCAGTTCTTC.

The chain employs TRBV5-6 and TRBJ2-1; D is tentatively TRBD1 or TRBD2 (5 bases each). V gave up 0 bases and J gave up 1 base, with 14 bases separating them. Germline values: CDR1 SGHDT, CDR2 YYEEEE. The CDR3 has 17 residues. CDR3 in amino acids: CASSLAGTGPSYNEQFF. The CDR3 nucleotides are TGTGCCAGCAGCTTGGCCGGGACGGGACCTTCCTACAATGAGCAGTTCTTC.

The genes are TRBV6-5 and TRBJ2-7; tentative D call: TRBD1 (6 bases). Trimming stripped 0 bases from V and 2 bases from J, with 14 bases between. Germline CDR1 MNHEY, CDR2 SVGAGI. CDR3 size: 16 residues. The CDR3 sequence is CASSYSRQDLTYEQYF. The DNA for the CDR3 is TGTGCCAGCAGTTACTCGAGACAGGACTTAACCTACGAGCAGTACTTC.

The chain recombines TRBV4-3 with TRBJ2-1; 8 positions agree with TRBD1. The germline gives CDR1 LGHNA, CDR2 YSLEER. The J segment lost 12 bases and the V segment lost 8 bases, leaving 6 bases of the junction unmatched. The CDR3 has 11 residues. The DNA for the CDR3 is TGCGCCAGCCGCGGGACAGGTCGGCAGTTCTTC. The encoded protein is CASRGTGRQFF.

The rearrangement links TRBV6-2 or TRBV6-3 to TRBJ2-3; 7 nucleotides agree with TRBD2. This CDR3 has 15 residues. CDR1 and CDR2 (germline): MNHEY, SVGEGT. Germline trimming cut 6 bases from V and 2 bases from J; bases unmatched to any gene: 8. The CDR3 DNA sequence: TGTGCCAGCAGCTCTGGACTAGGAAACACAGATACGCAGTATTTT. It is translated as CASSSGLGNTDTQYF.

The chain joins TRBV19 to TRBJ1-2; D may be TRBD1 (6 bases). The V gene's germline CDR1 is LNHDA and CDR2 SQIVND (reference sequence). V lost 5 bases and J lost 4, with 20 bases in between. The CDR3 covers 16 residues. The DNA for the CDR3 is TGTGCCAGTAGTTCCCTCTCGGGGGGGGGCATCTATGGCTACACCTTC. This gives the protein CASSSLSGGGIYGYTF.